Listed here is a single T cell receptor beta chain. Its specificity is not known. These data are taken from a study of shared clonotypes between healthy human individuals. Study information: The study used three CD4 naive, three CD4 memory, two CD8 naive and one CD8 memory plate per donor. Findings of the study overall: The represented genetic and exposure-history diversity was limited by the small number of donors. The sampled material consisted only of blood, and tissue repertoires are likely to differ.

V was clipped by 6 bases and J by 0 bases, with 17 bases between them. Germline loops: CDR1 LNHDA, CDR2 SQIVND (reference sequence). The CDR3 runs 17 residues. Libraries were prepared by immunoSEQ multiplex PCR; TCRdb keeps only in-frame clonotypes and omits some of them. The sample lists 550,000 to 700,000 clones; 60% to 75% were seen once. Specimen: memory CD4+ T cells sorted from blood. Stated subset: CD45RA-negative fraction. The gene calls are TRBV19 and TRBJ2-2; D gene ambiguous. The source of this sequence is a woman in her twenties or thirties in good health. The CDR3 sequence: CASRPPAARTNTGELFF. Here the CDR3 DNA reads TGTGCCAGTAGGCCCCCTGCGGCGCGAACGAACACCGGGGAGCTGTTTTTT.